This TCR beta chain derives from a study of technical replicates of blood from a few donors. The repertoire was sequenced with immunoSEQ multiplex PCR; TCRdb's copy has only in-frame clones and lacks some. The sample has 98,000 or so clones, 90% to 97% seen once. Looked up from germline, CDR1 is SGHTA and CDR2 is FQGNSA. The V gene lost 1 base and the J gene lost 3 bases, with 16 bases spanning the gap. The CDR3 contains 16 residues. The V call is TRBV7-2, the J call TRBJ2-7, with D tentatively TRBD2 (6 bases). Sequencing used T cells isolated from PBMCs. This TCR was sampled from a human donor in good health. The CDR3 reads CASSLGGLSRVYEQYF. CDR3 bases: TGTGCCAGCAGCTTAGGGGGACTTTCCCGGGTCTACGAGCAGTACTTC.